This paragraph covers one T cell receptor beta chain sequence. The CDR3 runs to 15 residues. This sample stems from a study of shared clonotypes between healthy human individuals. The data were produced by immunoSEQ multiplex PCR, yet TCRdb's version contains in-frame clones alone and is incomplete. The sample includes a few million clones, 85% to 95% of them seen just once. The V call is TRBV21-1, the J call TRBJ2-7; the table names TRBD2, a call not compared with the DNA. TRBV21-1 is assigned pseudogene status. Material for sequencing was naive CD4+ T cells sorted from blood. The subset here: CD45RA+ positively selected. This TCR derives from a man younger than 35 in good health. In DNA, the CDR3 is TGTGCCAGCAGCAAGGGCGCGGGCAGTACCTACGAGCAGTACTTC. Translating it yields CASSKGAGSTYEQYF.